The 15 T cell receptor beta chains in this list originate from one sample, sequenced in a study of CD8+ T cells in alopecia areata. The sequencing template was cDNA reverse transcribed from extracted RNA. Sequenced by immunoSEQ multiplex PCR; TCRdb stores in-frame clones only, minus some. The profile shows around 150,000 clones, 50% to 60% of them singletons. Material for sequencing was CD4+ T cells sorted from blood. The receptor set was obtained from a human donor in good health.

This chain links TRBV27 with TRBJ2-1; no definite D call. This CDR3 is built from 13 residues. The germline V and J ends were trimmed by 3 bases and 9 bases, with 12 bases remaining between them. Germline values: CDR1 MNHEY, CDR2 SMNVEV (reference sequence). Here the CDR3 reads CASSFTPRGEQFF. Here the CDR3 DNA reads TGTGCCAGCAGTTTCACACCTAGAGGTGAGCAGTTCTTC.

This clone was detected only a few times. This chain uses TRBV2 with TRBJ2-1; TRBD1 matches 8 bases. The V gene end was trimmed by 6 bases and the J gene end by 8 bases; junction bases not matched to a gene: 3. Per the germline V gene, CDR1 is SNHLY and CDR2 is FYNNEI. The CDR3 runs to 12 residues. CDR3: CASRDRVDEQFF. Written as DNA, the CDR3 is TGTGCCAGCAGGGACAGGGTCGATGAGCAGTTCTTC.

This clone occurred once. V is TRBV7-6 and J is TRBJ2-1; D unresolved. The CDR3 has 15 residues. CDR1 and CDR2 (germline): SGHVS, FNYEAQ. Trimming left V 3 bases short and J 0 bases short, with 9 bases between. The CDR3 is CASSLQRSSYNEQFF. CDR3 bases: TGTGCCAGCAGCTTGCAAAGAAGCTCCTACAATGAGCAGTTCTTC.

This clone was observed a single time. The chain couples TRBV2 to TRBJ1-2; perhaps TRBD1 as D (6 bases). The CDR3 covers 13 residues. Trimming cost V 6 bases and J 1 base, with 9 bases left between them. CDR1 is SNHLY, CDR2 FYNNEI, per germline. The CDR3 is CASSPDSNYGYTF. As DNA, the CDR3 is TGTGCCAGCAGCCCGGACAGTAACTATGGCTACACCTTC.

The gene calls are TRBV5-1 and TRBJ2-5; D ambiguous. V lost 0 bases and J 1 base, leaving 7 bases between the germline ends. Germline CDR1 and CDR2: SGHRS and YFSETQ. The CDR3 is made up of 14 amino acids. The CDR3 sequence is CASSLEAGQETQYF. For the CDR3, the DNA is TGCGCCAGCAGCTTGGAGGCAGGCCAAGAGACCCAGTACTTC.

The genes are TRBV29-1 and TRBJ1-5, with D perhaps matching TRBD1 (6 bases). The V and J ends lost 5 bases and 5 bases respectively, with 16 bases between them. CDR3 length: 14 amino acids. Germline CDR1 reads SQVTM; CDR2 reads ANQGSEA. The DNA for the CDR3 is TGCAGCGTTAGTTCGGGACACCCTTATCAGCCCCAGCATTTT. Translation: CSVSSGHPYQPQHF.

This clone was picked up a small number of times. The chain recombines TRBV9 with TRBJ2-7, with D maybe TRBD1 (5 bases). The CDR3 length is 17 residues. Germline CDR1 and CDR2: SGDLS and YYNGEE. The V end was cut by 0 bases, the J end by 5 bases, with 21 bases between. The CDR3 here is CASSVEPSAGISNEQYF. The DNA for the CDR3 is TGTGCCAGCAGCGTAGAACCGTCGGCAGGGATAAGCAACGAGCAGTACTTC.

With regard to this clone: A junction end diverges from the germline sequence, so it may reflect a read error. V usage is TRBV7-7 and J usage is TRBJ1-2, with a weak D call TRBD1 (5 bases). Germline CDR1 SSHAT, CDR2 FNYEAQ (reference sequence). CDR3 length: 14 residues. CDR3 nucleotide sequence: TGTGCTAGCAGCCTGAAGCCGACAGAGGATGGCTACACCTTC. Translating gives CASSLKPTEDGYTF.

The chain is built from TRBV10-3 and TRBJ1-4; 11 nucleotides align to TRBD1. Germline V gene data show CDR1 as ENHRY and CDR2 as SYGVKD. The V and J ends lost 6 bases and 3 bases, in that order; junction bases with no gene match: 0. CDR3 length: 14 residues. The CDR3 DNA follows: TGTGCCATCAGGGACAGGGGGCCTAATGAAAAACTGTTTTTT. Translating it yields CAIRDRGPNEKLFF.

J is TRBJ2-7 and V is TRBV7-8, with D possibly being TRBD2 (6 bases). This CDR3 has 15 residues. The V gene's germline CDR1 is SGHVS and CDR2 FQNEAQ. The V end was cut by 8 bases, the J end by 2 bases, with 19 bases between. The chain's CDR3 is CASSPAGTLTYEQYF. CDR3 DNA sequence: TGTGCCAGCTCCCCGGCCGGGACTTTGACCTACGAGCAGTACTTC.

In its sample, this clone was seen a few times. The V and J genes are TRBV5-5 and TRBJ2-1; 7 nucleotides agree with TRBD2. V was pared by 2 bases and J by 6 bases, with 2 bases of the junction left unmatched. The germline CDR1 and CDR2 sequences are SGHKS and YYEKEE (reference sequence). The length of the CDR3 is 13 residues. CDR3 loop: CASSLAGINEQFF. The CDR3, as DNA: TGTGCCAGCAGCTTAGCGGGGATCAATGAGCAGTTCTTC.

For the CDR3, the DNA is TGTGCCAGCAGCGGAACTAAGGGAAGCGGTAGAAATCAGCCCCAGCATTTT. Translation: CASSGTKGSGRNQPQHF. V gene TRBV5-6 combines with J gene TRBJ1-5; D gene unclear. Trimming pared 4 bases from V and 4 bases from J, leaving 21 bases between. The CDR3 spans 17 residues. Germline CDR1 SGHDT, CDR2 YYEEEE.

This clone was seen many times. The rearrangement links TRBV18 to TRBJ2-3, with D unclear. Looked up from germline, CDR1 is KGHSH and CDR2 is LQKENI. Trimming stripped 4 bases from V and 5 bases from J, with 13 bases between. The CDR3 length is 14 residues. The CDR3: CASSLGPTEDTQYF. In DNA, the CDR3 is TGTGCCAGCTCACTCGGACCAACGGAAGATACGCAGTATTTT.

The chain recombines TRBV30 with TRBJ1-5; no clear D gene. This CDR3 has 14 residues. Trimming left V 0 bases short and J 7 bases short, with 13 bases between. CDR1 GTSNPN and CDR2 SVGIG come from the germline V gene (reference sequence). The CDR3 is CAWSVAGFGQPQHF. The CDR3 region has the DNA TGTGCCTGGAGTGTGGCGGGCTTTGGCCAGCCCCAGCATTTT.

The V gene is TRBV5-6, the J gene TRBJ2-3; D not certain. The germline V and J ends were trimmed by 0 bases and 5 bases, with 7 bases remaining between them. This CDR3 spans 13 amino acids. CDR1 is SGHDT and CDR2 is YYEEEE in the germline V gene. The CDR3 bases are TGTGCCAGCAGCTTGGCCGGCGAAGATACGCAGTATTTT. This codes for CASSLAGEDTQYF.